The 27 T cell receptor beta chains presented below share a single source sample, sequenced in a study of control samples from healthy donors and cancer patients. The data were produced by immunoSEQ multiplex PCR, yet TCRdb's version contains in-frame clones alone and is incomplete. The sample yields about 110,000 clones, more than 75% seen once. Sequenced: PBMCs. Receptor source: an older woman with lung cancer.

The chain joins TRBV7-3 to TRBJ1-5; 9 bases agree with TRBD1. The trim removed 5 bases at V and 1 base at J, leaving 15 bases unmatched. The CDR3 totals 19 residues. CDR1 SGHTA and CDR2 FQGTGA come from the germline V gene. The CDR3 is CASSGRDRAGRGSNQPQHF. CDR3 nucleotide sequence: TGTGCCAGCAGCGGCCGGGACAGGGCGGGCAGAGGGAGCAATCAGCCCCAGCATTTT.

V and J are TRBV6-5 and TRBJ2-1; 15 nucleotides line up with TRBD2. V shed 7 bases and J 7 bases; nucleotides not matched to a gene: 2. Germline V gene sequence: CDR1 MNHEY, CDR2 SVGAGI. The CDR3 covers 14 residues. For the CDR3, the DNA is TGTGCCAGCATCGGGACTAGCGGGGGGAATGAGCAGTTCTTC. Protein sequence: CASIGTSGGNEQFF.

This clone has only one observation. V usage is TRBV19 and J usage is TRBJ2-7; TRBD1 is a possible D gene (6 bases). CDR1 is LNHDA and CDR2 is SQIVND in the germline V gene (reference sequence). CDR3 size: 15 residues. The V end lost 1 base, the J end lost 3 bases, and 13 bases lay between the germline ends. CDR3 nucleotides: TGTGCCAGTAGTATAGGGGGGCCCTCCGACTACGAGCAGTACTTC. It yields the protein CASSIGGPSDYEQYF.

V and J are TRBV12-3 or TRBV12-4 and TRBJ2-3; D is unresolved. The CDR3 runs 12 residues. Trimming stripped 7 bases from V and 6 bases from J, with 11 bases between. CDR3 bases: TGTGCCAGCACCTCAAGGACCGATACGCAGTATTTT. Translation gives CASTSRTDTQYF.

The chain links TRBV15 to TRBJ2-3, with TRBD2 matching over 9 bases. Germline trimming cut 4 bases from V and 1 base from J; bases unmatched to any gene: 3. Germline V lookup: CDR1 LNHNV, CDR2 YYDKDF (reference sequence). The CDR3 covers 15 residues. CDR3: CATSKRTSGTDTQYF. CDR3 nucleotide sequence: TGTGCCACCAGCAAGCGGACTAGCGGCACAGATACGCAGTATTTT.

DNA for the CDR3: TGTGCCAGCAGCCCCTTACACAATGAGCAGTTCTTC. As protein: CASSPLHNEQFF. The chain links TRBV3-1 (or the pseudogene TRBV3-2) to TRBJ2-1; D is ambiguous. The germline V gene encodes CDR1 LGHDT and CDR2 YNNKEL (reference sequence). The length of the CDR3 is 12 residues. With 4 bases removed from V and 5 bases from J, the gap between germline ends came to 6 bases.

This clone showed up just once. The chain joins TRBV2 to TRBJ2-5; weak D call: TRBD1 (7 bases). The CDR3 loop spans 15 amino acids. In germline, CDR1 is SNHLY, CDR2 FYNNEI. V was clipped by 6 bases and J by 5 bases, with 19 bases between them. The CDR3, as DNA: TGTGCCAGCAGGGGGGGACAGTATGGTAGGGAGACCCAGTACTTC. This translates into CASRGGQYGRETQYF.

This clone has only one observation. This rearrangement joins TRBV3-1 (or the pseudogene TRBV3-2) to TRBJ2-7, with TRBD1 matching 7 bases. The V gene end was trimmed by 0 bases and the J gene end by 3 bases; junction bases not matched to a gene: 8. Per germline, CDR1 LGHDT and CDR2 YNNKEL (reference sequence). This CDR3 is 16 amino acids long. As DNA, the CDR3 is TGTGCCAGCAGCCAAGACCCAGGGGGAATAGGCTACGAGCAGTACTTC. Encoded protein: CASSQDPGGIGYEQYF.

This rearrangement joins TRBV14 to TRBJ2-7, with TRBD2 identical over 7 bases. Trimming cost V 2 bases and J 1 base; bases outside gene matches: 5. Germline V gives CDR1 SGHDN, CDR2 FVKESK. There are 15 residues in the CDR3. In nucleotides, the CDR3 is TGTGCCAGCAGCCAAAACCCGGGAGGTTCCTACGAGCAGTACTTC. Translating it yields CASSQNPGGSYEQYF.

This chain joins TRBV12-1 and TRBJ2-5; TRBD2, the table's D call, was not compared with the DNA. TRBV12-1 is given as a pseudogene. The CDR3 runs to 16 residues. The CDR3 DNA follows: TGTGCCAGCAGCTTTATTGAGGGAGACTACGATGAGACCCAGTACTTC. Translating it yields CASSFIEGDYDETQYF.

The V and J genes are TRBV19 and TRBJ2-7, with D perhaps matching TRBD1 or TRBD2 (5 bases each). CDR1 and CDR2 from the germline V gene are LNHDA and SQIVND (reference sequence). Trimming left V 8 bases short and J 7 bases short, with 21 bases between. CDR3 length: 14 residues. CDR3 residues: CASGDPGRTGEQYF. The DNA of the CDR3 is TGTGCCAGTGGCGATCCGGGACGAACTGGGGAGCAGTACTTC.

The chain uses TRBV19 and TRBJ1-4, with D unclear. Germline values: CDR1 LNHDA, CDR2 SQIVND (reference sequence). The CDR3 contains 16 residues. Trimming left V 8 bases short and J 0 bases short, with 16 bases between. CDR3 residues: CASLNLYSTTNEKLFF. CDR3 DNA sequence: TGTGCCAGTTTGAATCTCTACAGCACAACTAATGAAAAACTGTTTTTT.

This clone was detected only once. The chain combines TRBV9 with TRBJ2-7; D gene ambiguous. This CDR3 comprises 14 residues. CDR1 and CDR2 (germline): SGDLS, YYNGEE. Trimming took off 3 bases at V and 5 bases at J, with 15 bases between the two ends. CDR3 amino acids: CASSASGPYDEQYF. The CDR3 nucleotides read TGTGCCAGCAGCGCGTCGGGCCCTTACGACGAGCAGTACTTC.

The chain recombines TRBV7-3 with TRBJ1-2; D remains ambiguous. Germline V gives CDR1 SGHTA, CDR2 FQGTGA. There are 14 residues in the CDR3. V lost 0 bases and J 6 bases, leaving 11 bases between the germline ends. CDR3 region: CASSLTGGLDGYTF. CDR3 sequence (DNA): TGTGCCAGCAGCTTAACTGGAGGGCTTGATGGCTACACCTTC.

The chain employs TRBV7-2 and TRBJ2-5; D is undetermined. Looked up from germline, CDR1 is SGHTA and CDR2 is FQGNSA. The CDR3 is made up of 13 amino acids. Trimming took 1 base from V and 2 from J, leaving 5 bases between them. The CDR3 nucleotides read TGTGCCAGCAGCTTAGGGCAGCAAGAGACCCAGTACTTC. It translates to CASSLGQQETQYF. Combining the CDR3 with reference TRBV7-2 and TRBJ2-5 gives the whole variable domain GAGVSQSPSNKVTEKGKDVELRCDPISGHTALYWYRQSLGQGLEFLIYFQGNSAPDKSGLPSDRFSAERTGGSVSTLTIQRTQQEDSAVYLCASSLGQQETQYFGPGTRLLVL.

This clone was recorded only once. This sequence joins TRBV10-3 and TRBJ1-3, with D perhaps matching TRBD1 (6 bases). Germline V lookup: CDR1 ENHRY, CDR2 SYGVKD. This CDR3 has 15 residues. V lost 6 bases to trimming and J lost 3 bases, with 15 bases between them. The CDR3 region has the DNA TGTGCCATCAGGGGAACAGGGCTTCTTGGAAACACCATATATTTT. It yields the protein CAIRGTGLLGNTIYF.

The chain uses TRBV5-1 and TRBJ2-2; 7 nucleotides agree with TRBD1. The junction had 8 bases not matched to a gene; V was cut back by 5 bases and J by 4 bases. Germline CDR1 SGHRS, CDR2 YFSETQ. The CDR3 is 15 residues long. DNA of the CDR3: TGCGCCAGCAGTACACAGGGGTCGGGCACCGGGGAGCTGTTTTTT. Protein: CASSTQGSGTGELFF. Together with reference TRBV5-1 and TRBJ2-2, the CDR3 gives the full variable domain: KAGVTQTPRYLIKTRGQQVTLSCSPISGHRSVSWYQQTPGQGLQFLFEYFSETQRNKGNFPGRFSGRQFSNSRSEMNVSTLELGDSALYLCASSTQGSGTGELFFGEGSRLTVL.

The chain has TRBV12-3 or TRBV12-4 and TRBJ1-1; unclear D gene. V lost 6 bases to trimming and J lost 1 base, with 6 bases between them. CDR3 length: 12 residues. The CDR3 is CASSVENTEAFF. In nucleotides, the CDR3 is TGTGCCAGCAGCGTGGAGAACACTGAAGCTTTCTTT.

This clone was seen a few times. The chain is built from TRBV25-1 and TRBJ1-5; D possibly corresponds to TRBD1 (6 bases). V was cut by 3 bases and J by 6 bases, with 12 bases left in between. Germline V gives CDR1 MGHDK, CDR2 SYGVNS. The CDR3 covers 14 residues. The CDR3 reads CASSDEQGSQPQHF. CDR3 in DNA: TGTGCCAGCAGTGATGAACAGGGAAGTCAGCCCCAGCATTTT.

The CDR3 nucleotides read TGCGCCAGCAGCCTAACCGGGACAGTCACAGATACGCAGTATTTT. Protein product: CASSLTGTVTDTQYF. V is TRBV5-1 and J is TRBJ2-3; 7 bases are shared with TRBD1. The CDR3 is 15 amino acids. Looked up from germline, CDR1 is SGHRS and CDR2 is YFSETQ. J was trimmed by 2 bases and V by 4 bases; bases with no gene match: 7.

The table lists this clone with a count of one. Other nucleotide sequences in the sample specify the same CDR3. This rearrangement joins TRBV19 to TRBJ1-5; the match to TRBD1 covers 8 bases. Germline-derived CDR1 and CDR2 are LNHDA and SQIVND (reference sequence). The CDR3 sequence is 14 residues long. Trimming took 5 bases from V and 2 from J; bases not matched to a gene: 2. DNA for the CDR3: TGTGCCAGTAGTGTGACAGGGGGCAATCAGCCCCAGCATTTT. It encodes CASSVTGGNQPQHF. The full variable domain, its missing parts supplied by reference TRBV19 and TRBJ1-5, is DGGITQSPKYLFRKEGQNVTLSCEQNLNHDAMYWYRQDPGQGLRLIYYSQIVNDFQKGDIAEGYSVSREKKESFPLTVTSAQKNPTAFYLCASSVTGGNQPQHFGDGTRLSIL.

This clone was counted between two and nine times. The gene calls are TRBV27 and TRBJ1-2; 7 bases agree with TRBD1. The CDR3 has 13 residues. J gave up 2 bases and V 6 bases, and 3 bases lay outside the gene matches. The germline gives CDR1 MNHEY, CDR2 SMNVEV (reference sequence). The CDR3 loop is CASRGGQNYGYTF. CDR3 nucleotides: TGTGCCAGCAGGGGGGGACAGAACTATGGCTACACCTTC.

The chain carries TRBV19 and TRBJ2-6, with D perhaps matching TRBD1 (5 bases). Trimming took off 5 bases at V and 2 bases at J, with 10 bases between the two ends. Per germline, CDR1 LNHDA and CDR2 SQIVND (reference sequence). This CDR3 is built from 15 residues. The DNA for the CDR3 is TGTGCCAGTAGTGGCAGGGCGCCTGGGGCCAACGTCCTGACTTTC. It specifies CASSGRAPGANVLTF.

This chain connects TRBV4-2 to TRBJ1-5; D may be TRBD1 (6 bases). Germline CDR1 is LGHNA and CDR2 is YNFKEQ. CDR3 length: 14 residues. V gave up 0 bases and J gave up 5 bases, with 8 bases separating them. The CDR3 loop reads CASSQDGGDQPQHF. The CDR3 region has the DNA TGTGCCAGCAGCCAAGATGGGGGCGATCAGCCCCAGCATTTT.

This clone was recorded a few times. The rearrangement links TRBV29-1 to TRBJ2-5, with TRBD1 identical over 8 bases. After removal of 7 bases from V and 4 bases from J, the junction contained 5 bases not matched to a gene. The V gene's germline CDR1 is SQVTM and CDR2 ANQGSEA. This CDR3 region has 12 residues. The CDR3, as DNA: TGCAGCGGTTCAGGACAGGGAGAGACCCAGTACTTC. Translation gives CSGSGQGETQYF. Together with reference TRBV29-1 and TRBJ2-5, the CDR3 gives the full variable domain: SAVISQKPSRDICQRGTSLTIQCQVDSQVTMMFWYRQQPGQSLTLIATANQGSEATYESGFVIDKFPISRPNLTFSTLTVSNMSPEDSSIYLCSGSGQGETQYFGPGTRLLVL.

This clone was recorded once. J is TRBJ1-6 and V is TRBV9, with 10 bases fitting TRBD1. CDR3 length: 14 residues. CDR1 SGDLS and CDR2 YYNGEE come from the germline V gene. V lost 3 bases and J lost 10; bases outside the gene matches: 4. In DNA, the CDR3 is TGTGCCAGCAGCGAAGGGGACAGGGGATCACCCCTCCACTTT. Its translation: CASSEGDRGSPLHF.

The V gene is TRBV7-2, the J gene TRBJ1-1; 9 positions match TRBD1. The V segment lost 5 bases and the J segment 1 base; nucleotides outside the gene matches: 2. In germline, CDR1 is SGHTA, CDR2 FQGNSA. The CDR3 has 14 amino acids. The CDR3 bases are TGTGCCAGCAGCCAGACAGGGGGGAACACTGAAGCTTTCTTT. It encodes CASSQTGGNTEAFF.